These 28 T cell receptor beta chains were sequenced from one sample in a study of cytomegalovirus exposure and HLA in healthy donors. The study ran its PCR with 60 Vbeta and 13 Jbeta primers. The repertoire was sequenced with immunoSEQ multiplex PCR; TCRdb's copy has only in-frame clones and lacks some. The data hold about 160,000 clones, with around four fifths observed a single time. The sequenced sample consisted of PBMCs. The source of these receptors is a woman between 50 and 59 years old in good health and CMV-seronegative.

The CDR3 DNA reads as TGTGCCAGTAGTCTCCGGACTAGCGATGAGCAGTTCTTC. This sequence encodes CASSLRTSDEQFF. V gene TRBV19 combines with J gene TRBJ2-1; TRBD2 agrees at 9 bases. CDR1 is LNHDA and CDR2 is SQIVND in the germline V gene (reference sequence). V gave up 5 bases and J gave up 8 bases; unmatched junction bases: 4. The CDR3 loop spans 13 amino acids.

V and J are TRBV15 and TRBJ1-4, with no clear D. CDR1 LNHNV and CDR2 YYDKDF come from the germline V gene (reference sequence). Trimming took off 0 bases at V and 10 bases at J, with 9 bases between the two ends. This CDR3 is built from 13 residues. Here the CDR3 reads CATSRDFGGKLFF. The DNA for the CDR3 is TGTGCCACCAGCAGAGATTTCGGCGGAAAACTGTTTTTT.

This clone was recorded a few times. The chain links TRBV7-3 to TRBJ1-1, with unresolved D. Trimming removed 5 bases from V and 0 bases from J, with 7 bases in between. The CDR3 extends over 13 amino acids. The V gene's germline CDR1 is SGHTA and CDR2 FQGTGA. In DNA, the CDR3 is TGTGCCAGCAGCCCTACAGTGAACACTGAAGCTTTCTTT. It yields the protein CASSPTVNTEAFF.

The chain joins TRBV9 to TRBJ2-7; TRBD1 might be the D (6 bases). Trimming removed 3 bases at V and 4 bases at J, with 11 bases between. Looked up from germline, CDR1 is SGDLS and CDR2 is YYNGEE. This CDR3 region has 13 residues. The CDR3 reads CASSGVGAYEQYF. The CDR3 DNA reads TGTGCCAGCAGCGGGGTGGGGGCGTACGAGCAGTACTTC.

This chain joins TRBV5-1 and TRBJ2-7; 7 nucleotides align to TRBD2. CDR1 is SGHRS and CDR2 is YFSETQ in the germline V gene. The CDR3 sequence is 15 residues long. Losses at the gene ends were 1 base for V and 3 bases for J; bases not matched to a gene: 7. The CDR3 DNA reads TGCGCCAGCAGCTTGTGGGTCGGGGGGAACTACGAGCAGTACTTC. Its translation is CASSLWVGGNYEQYF.

The chain couples TRBV7-9 to TRBJ1-4; TRBD1 agrees at 7 bases. The CDR3 loop spans 15 amino acids. The germline V gene has CDR1 SEHNR and CDR2 FQNEAQ (reference sequence). V shed 2 bases, J shed 4 bases, and the junction held 4 bases outside the gene matches. Here the CDR3 reads CASSLLNRGNEKLFF. In nucleotides, the CDR3 is TGTGCCAGCAGCTTACTCAACAGGGGTAATGAAAAACTGTTTTTT.

V and J are TRBV27 and TRBJ1-1; unclear D gene. Trimming left V 7 bases short and J 5 bases short, with 14 bases between. Germline-derived CDR1 and CDR2 are MNHEY and SMNVEV (reference sequence). The CDR3 spans 13 residues. The CDR3: CASTSLYGTEAFF. CDR3 nucleotides: TGTGCCAGCACATCTCTGTACGGGACTGAAGCTTTCTTT.

The chain couples TRBV7-2 to TRBJ1-1; D is possibly TRBD1 (5 bases). The CDR3 consists of 15 residues. Germline assignment: CDR1 SGHTA and CDR2 FQGNSA. Trimming took 6 bases from V and 3 from J, leaving 17 bases between them. In DNA form, the CDR3 reads TGTGCCAGCAGGGATAGACAGTTGGGTGACACTGAAGCTTTCTTT. Encoded protein: CASRDRQLGDTEAFF.

The chain combines TRBV19 with TRBJ2-7, with D maybe TRBD1 (5 bases). Trimming removed 0 bases at V and 6 bases at J, with 15 bases between. Germline CDR1 and CDR2: LNHDA and SQIVND (reference sequence). The length of the CDR3 is 15 residues. CDR3 sequence: CASSIDLSRVGEQYF. DNA of the CDR3: TGTGCCAGTAGTATAGATCTATCCAGGGTAGGCGAGCAGTACTTC.

The chain carries TRBV14 and TRBJ2-7; the D gene is possibly TRBD2 (5 bases). Trimming took off 4 bases at V and 2 bases at J, with 18 bases between the two ends. This CDR3 has 16 residues. From germline, CDR1 is SGHDN and CDR2 FVKESK. In nucleotides, the CDR3 is TGTGCCAGCAGCCCCTCCCCGCCTAGCAGAGCCTACGAGCAGTACTTC. This encodes CASSPSPPSRAYEQYF.

This clone was counted once. This rearrangement joins TRBV6-1 to TRBJ2-7, with TRBD2 as a possible D gene (5 bases). V shed 4 bases and J shed 2 bases, with 12 bases lying between them. The CDR3 contains 14 residues. Germline CDR1 and CDR2: MNHNS and SASEGT. The CDR3 nucleotides read TGTGCCAGCAGTGTATCCGGGATCACCTACGAGCAGTACTTC. This encodes CASSVSGITYEQYF.

This chain connects TRBV2 to TRBJ2-7; 10 nucleotides match TRBD1. The CDR3 loop spans 15 amino acids. The V segment lost 5 bases and the J segment 0 bases; nucleotides outside the gene matches: 4. Germline CDR1 reads SNHLY; CDR2 reads FYNNEI. CDR3: CASSHDRGPSYEQYF. CDR3 nucleotide sequence: TGTGCCAGCAGTCACGACAGGGGGCCCTCCTACGAGCAGTACTTC. Filled out from reference TRBV2 and TRBJ2-7, the complete variable domain reads EPEVTQTPSHQVTQMGQEVILRCVPISNHLYFYWYRQILGQKVEFLVSFYNNEISEKSEIFDDQFSVERPDGSNFTLKIRSTKLEDSAMYFCASSHDRGPSYEQYFGPGTRLTVT.

The chain joins TRBV7-2 to TRBJ2-1, with D tentatively TRBD2 (5 bases). The CDR3 totals 13 residues. V was clipped by 5 bases and J by 12 bases, with 17 bases between them. Per the germline V gene, CDR1 is SGHTA and CDR2 is FQGNSA. The CDR3 sequence is CASSLVIREGQFF. CDR3 in DNA: TGTGCCAGCAGCCTAGTAATCCGGGAAGGGCAGTTCTTC.

In the case of this clone: The DNA is omitted, as the CDR3 cannot be located on it reliably, and the CDR3 follows TCRdb's listing. The chain joins TRBV27 to TRBJ2-7; TRBD1 is the table's D call and was not checked against the DNA. Looked up from germline, CDR1 is MNHEY and CDR2 is SMNVEV (reference sequence). The CDR3 contains 15 residues when both ends are counted. This CDR3 is CASSFLAGKSYEQYF.

J is TRBJ1-6 and V is TRBV28, with TRBD1 matching over 8 bases. CDR1 and CDR2 (germline): MDHEN, SYDVKM. The CDR3 consists of 21 residues. After removal of 7 bases from V and 3 bases from J, the junction contained 23 bases not matched to a gene. In nucleotides, the CDR3 is TGTGCCAGCACCAATTGGGGGGACAGGTTGTCCTCACTGGGCTATAATTCACCCCTCCACTTT. It specifies CASTNWGDRLSSLGYNSPLHF.

V and J are TRBV6-6 and TRBJ1-1, with 9 bases fitting TRBD1. The V and J ends lost 6 bases and 5 bases, in that order; junction bases with no gene match: 7. Looked up from germline, CDR1 is MNHNY and CDR2 is SVGAGI (reference sequence). This CDR3 comprises 14 residues. DNA of the CDR3: TGTGCCAGCAGGCACCCAGGGACAGGGACTGAAGCTTTCTTT. As protein: CASRHPGTGTEAFF.

The rearrangement uses TRBV28 and TRBJ2-7; 9 nucleotides align to TRBD1. Unmatched junction bases numbered 20, after V lost 2 bases and J lost 3 bases. CDR1 is MDHEN, CDR2 SYDVKM, per germline. The CDR3 covers 20 residues. The CDR3 DNA follows: TGTGCCAGCAGTTTAGTCTCCCCGGGACAGGGACCTGCTCGCCTCTACGAGCAGTACTTC. Encoded protein: CASSLVSPGQGPARLYEQYF.

The rearrangement links TRBV9 to TRBJ2-1, with D unclear. V lost 0 bases and J 11 bases, leaving 9 bases between the germline ends. CDR1 is SGDLS, CDR2 YYNGEE, per germline. The CDR3 length is 12 residues. The CDR3 here is CASSVDSRKQFF. In DNA, the CDR3 is TGTGCCAGCAGCGTAGATTCCCGTAAGCAGTTCTTC.

The CDR3 protein is CASSDSLYNEQFF. The CDR3 DNA is TGTGCCAGCAGCGATTCCCTCTACAATGAGCAGTTCTTC. V is TRBV9 and J is TRBJ2-1; D not resolved. The germline V gene has CDR1 SGDLS and CDR2 YYNGEE. The CDR3 runs to 13 residues. The V end was cut by 3 bases, the J end by 3 bases, with 7 bases between.

For this clone: The sample carries other DNA sequences with the same CDR3. This chain links TRBV27 with TRBJ2-5; tentatively, D is TRBD2 (5 bases). Trimming stripped 3 bases from V and 4 bases from J, with 18 bases between. The CDR3 has 16 residues. Germline CDR1 and CDR2: MNHEY and SMNVEV (reference sequence). The CDR3 nucleotides are TGTGCCAGCAGTTTTCTATCCGGGGTTCGGGGAGAGACCCAGTACTTC. Protein sequence: CASSFLSGVRGETQYF.

The chain joins TRBV25-1 to TRBJ1-4; D is ambiguous. The CDR3 covers 15 residues. The germline CDR1 and CDR2 sequences are MGHDK and SYGVNS. V lost 0 bases to trimming and J lost 7 bases, with 12 bases between them. The CDR3 DNA is TGTGCCAGCAGTGAATACCGGGAGGGCTCTGAAAAACTGTTTTTT. Amino acid sequence: CASSEYREGSEKLFF.

This sequence joins TRBV15 and TRBJ2-7; no clear D gene. The CDR3 consists of 15 residues. V dropped 4 bases and J dropped 4 bases, with 17 bases sitting between them. Germline CDR1 reads LNHNV; CDR2 reads YYDKDF (reference sequence). CDR3 coding DNA: TGTGCCACCAGCACAATGACGGAACTATCTTACGAGCAGTACTTC. Its protein product is CATSTMTELSYEQYF.

This chain connects TRBV4-3 to TRBJ1-6; D is undetermined. The germline gives CDR1 LGHNA, CDR2 YSLEER. This CDR3 region has 17 residues. V was shortened by 4 bases and J by 1 base, with 14 bases between the two germline ends. CDR3 sequence (DNA): TGCGCCAGCAGCCCCTCGTACACGGGGTCCTATAATTCACCCCTCCACTTT. It yields the protein CASSPSYTGSYNSPLHF.

Regarding this clone: Other DNA sequences within the sample encode an identical CDR3. The chain couples TRBV10-3 to TRBJ2-3, with D perhaps matching TRBD2 (6 bases). Trimming pared 6 bases from V and 0 bases from J, leaving 7 bases between. Germline values: CDR1 ENHRY, CDR2 SYGVKD. The CDR3 consists of 13 residues. The CDR3 sequence: CAISGTSTDTQYF. CDR3 sequence (DNA): TGTGCCATCAGCGGGACTAGCACAGATACGCAGTATTTT.

The chain combines TRBV7-9 with TRBJ2-7, with 7 bases fitting TRBD1. V trimming: 5 bases; J trimming: 5 bases; junction bases outside the gene matches: 15. This CDR3 contains 16 residues. The germline V gene encodes CDR1 SEHNR and CDR2 FQNEAQ (reference sequence). The CDR3 DNA follows: TGTGCCAGCAGCCGACTCCGGGACAGTGGAATGGACGAGCAGTACTTC. Its protein product is CASSRLRDSGMDEQYF.

This chain connects TRBV29-1 to TRBJ2-2, with 10 bases that match TRBD2. Germline CDR1 is SQVTM and CDR2 is ANQGSEA. CDR3 length: 14 amino acids. J was trimmed by 2 bases and V by 8 bases; bases with no gene match: 5. Here the CDR3 reads CSIGTSENTGELFF. CDR3 in DNA: TGCAGCATCGGGACTAGCGAAAACACCGGGGAGCTGTTTTTT.

The gene calls are TRBV10-2 and TRBJ2-1, with 9 bases lining up with TRBD2. V lost 6 bases and J lost 2; bases outside the gene matches: 2. The CDR3 sequence is 14 residues long. Germline V lookup: CDR1 WSHSY, CDR2 SAAADI. The CDR3 here is CASSLAGPYNEQFF. As DNA, the CDR3 is TGCGCCAGCAGCCTAGCGGGGCCCTACAATGAGCAGTTCTTC.

The chain employs TRBV4-3 and TRBJ2-7; D is uncertain. The CDR3 contains 16 residues. Deletions cut 3 bases from V and 2 bases from J, with 17 bases between. The germline gives CDR1 LGHNA, CDR2 YSLEER. CDR3 nucleotide sequence: TGCGCCAGCAGCCAGTCTCTCCCCATGTCTACCTACGAGCAGTACTTC. Translation gives CASSQSLPMSTYEQYF.